This record covers a single TCR beta chain. This PCR relied on a set of 60 Vbeta primers and 13 Jbeta primers. The data were produced by immunoSEQ multiplex PCR, yet TCRdb's version contains in-frame clones alone and is incomplete. The table lists about 130,000 clones, approximately 85% of them singletons. The CDR3 covers 17 residues. The ends lost 2 bases at V and 0 bases at J; junction bases unmatched: 5. The V gene's germline CDR1 is SGHNT and CDR2 YYREEE (reference sequence). This entry belongs to a study of cytomegalovirus exposure and HLA in healthy donors. Sequencing used PBMCs. The chain combines TRBV5-4 with TRBJ1-4, with TRBD1 matching over 9 bases. The receptor was isolated from a boy between 10 and 17 years old in good health and CMV-seronegative. The CDR3 is CASSFYRGPATNEKLFF. The DNA of the CDR3 is TGTGCCAGCAGCTTCTACAGGGGGCCGGCAACTAATGAAAAACTGTTTTTT.